This T cell receptor (beta chain) came from a study of blood T cell repertoires in COVID-19. Assay: immunoSEQ multiplex PCR; the TCRdb copy retains only in-frame clones and omits some. Here the sample spans 300,000 to 400,000 clones, 87% being singletons. The CDR3 loop spans 12 amino acids. V gave up 11 bases and J gave up 4 bases; unmatched junction bases: 6. Germline CDR1 MNHEY, CDR2 SVGAGI. This receptor was identified in a man under 40 with COVID-19, enrolled during active disease. The chain joins TRBV6-5 to TRBJ2-5; 8 nucleotides align to TRBD1. Sequenced material: peripheral blood. For the CDR3, the DNA is TGTGCCGGGAGCAGGGGGCCAGAGACCCAGTACTTC. Translating it yields CAGSRGPETQYF.